This T cell receptor beta chain was retrieved from a study of CD8 T cells in Susac syndrome. Peripheral blood CD8+ and CD4+ T cells were profiled by TCR beta sequencing. This CDR3 contains 14 residues. The germline CDR1 and CDR2 sequences are MDHEN and SYDVKM. V was shortened by 3 bases and J by 2 bases, with 11 bases between the two germline ends. Reverse transcription used about 0.45 to 1 ug RNA and random hexamers. TCRdb redid the calling of the immunoSEQ multiplex PCR reads with MiXCR, one entry per CDR3 protein. The sample lists approximately 300,000 distinct CDR3 sequences, roughly 85% seen once, with around 0.22% in the top ten.

What was sequenced was CD8+ T cells from PBMCs. The chain joins TRBV28 to TRBJ2-7, with D perhaps assigned TRBD1 or TRBD2 (5 bases each). The origin of this receptor is a human donor with multiple sclerosis. CDR3 region: CASSLTGTAYEQYF. CDR3 nucleotide sequence: TGTGCCAGCAGTTTGACCGGGACGGCCTACGAGCAGTACTTC.